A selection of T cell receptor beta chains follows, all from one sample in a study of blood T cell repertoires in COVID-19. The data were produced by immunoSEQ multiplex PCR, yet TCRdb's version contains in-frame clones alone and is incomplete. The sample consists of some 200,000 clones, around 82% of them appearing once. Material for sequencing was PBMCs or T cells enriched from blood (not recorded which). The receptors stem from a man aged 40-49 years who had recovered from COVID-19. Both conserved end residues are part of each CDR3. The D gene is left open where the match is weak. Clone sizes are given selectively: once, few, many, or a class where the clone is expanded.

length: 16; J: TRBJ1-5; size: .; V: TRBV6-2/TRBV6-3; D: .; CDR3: CASSYSAGVVNQPQHF; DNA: TGTGCCAGCAGTTACTCGGCAGGGGTCGTCAATCAGCCCCAGCATTTT
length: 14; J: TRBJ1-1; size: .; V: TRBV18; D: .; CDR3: CASSSTRYVNEAFF; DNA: TGTGCCAGCTCATCGACAAGGTACGTCAATGAAGCTTTCTTT
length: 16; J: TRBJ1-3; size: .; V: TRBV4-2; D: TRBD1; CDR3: CASSQGQELSGNTIYF; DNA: TGTGCCAGCAGCCAGGGACAGGAACTCTCTGGAAACACCATATATTTT
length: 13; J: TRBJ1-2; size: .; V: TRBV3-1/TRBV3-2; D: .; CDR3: CARGPKRNYGYTF; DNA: TGTGCAAGGGGTCCGAAAAGGAACTATGGCTACACCTTC
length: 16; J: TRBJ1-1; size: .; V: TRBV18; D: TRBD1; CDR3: CASSRDQPQGGTEAFF; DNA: TGTGCCAGCTCACGGGACCAACCCCAGGGGGGCACTGAAGCTTTCTTT
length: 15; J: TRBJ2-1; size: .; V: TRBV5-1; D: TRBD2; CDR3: CATRSSGRGMNEQFF; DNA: TGCGCCACCAGATCAAGCGGGAGAGGGATGAATGAGCAGTTCTTC
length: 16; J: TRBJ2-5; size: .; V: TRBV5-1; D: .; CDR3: CASSFFGAGEGETQYF; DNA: TGCGCCAGCAGCTTTTTTGGCGCAGGGGAGGGTGAGACCCAGTACTTC
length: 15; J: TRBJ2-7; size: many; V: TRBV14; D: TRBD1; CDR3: CASSRPGTDSYEQYF; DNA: TGTGCCAGCAGCCGTCCGGGGACAGACTCCTACGAGCAGTACTTC
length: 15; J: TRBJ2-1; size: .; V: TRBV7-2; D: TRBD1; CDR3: CASRITGTEVYEQFF; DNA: TGTGCCAGCAGAATCACCGGGACAGAGGTGTATGAGCAGTTCTTC
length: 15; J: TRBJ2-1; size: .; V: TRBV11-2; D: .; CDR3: CASSRISGDYNEQFF; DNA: TGTGCCAGCAGCCGTATTTCAGGCGATTACAATGAGCAGTTCTTC
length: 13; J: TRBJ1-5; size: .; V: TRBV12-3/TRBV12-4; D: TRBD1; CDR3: CASTPGGGQPQHF; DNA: TGTGCCAGCACCCCAGGGGGAGGACAGCCCCAGCATTTT
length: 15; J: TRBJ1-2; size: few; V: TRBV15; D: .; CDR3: CATSRPQGWGSGYTF; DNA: TGTGCCACCAGCAGGCCACAGGGTTGGGGAAGCGGCTACACCTTC
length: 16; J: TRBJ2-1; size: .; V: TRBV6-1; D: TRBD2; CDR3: CASSEIGGISYNEQFF; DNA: TGTGCCAGCAGTGAAATCGGGGGGATCTCCTACAATGAGCAGTTCTTC
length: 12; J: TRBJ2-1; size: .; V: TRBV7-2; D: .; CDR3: CASSPTYNEQFF; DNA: TGTGCCAGCAGCCCTACTTACAATGAGCAGTTCTTC
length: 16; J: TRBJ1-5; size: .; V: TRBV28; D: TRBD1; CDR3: CASSSPADRDNQPQHF; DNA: TGTGCCAGCAGTTCTCCCGCGGACAGGGACAATCAGCCCCAGCATTTT
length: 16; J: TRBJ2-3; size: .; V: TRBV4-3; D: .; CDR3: CASSQRLGAGTDTQYF; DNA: TGCGCCAGCAGCCAACGACTAGGGGCAGGCACAGATACGCAGTATTTT
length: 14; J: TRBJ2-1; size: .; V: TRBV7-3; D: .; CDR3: CASSLIGGDNEQFF; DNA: TGTGCCAGCAGCTTAATAGGAGGAGACAATGAGCAGTTCTTC
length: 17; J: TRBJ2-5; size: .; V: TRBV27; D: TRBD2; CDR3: CASSPGLAGEIEETQYF; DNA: TGTGCCAGCAGTCCCGGACTAGCGGGAGAGATTGAGGAGACCCAGTACTTC
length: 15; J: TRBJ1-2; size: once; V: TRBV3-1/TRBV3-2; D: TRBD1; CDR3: CASSQEQRGQGGYTF; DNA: TGTGCCAGCAGCCAAGAACAAAGGGGGCAAGGAGGCTACACCTTC
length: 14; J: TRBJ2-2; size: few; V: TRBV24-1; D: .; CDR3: CATSETKTTAELFF; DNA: TGTGCCACCAGTGAAACCAAAACTACCGCGGAGCTGTTTTTT
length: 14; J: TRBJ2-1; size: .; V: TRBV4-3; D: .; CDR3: CASSQEDGYNEQFF; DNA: TGCGCCAGCAGCCAAGAAGACGGGTACAATGAGCAGTTCTTC
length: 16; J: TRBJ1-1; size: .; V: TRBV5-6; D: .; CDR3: CASSLAAEGENTEAFF; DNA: TGTGCCAGCAGCTTGGCCGCAGAGGGGGAGAACACTGAAGCTTTCTTT
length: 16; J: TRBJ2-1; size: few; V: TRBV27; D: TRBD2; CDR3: CASSPIAGEVPNEQFF; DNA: TGTGCCAGCAGTCCCATAGCGGGAGAAGTCCCGAATGAGCAGTTCTTC